The T cell receptor beta chain described here comes from a study of T cell changes during pregnancy in multiple sclerosis. Produced via immunoSEQ multiplex PCR; TCRdb's table is partial and in-frame only. The sample contains tens of thousands of clones, roughly 93% of which appear only once. Source: CD8+ T cells from peripheral blood mononuclear cells, taken in the third trimester of pregnancy. This receptor was obtained from a female donor with multiple sclerosis, enrolled in a pregnancy study.

The DNA for the CDR3 is TGTGCCTGGAGTGTCGGGGAGGTAATGGCTAGCGGGAGTTTGACAGATACGCAGTATTTT. Its translation is CAWSVGEVMASGSLTDTQYF. V gene TRBV30 combines with J gene TRBJ2-3; the match to TRBD2 covers 10 bases. J lost 3 bases, V lost 0 bases, and 18 bases had no gene match. This CDR3 contains 20 residues. Per the germline V gene, CDR1 is GTSNPN and CDR2 is SVGIG (reference sequence). The full variable domain, its missing parts supplied by reference TRBV30 and TRBJ2-3, is SQTIHQWPATLVQPVGSPLSLECTVEGTSNPNLYWYRQAAGRGLQLLFYSVGIGQISSEVPQNLSASRPQDRQFILSSKKLLLSDSGFYLCAWSVGEVMASGSLTDTQYFGPGTRLTVL.